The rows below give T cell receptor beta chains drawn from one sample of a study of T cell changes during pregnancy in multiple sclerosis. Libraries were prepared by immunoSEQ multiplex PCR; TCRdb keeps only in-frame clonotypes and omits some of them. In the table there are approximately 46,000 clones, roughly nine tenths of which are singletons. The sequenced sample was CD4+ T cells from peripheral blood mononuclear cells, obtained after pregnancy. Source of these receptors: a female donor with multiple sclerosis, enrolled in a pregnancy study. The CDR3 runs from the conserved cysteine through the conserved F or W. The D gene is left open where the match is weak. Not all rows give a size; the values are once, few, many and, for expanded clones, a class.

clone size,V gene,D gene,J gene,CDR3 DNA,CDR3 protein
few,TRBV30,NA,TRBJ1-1,TGTGCCTTGGACGGCCAGGGCACTGAAGCTTTCTTT,CALDGQGTEAFF
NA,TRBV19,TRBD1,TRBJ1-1,TGTGCCAGTAGTATAGTCCAGGGGGCAACTGAAGCTTTCTTT,CASSIVQGATEAFF
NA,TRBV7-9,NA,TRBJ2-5,TGTGCCAGCAGCTTACAGGGGACCATGGAGACCCAGTACTTC,CASSLQGTMETQYF
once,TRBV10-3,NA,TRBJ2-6,TGTGCTACCTCCCCGGGATCCTGGGTCAACGTCCTGACTTTC,CATSPGSWVNVLTF
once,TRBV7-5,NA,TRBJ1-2,TGTGTCAGAAGCTTATTAAGTCGGACAGACTATGACTACACCTTC,CVRSLLSRTDYDYTF
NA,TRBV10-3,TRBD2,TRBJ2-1,TGTGCCATCAGTGTTGGACTAGCGGGCGATTGGGAGCAGTTCTTC,CAISVGLAGDWEQFF
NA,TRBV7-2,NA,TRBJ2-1,TGTGCCAGCAGCTTAGCGGGAGTGGGGAATGAGCAGTTCTTC,CASSLAGVGNEQFF
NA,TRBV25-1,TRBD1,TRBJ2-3,TGTGCCAGCAGTGAAAGTTACGGGACAGGGGTCCCTACGCAGTATTTT,CASSESYGTGVPTQYF
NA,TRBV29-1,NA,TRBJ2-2,TGCAGCGTTGGAGGCTCTTTGAACACCGGGGAGCTGTTTTTT,CSVGGSLNTGELFF
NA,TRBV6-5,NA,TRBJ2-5,TGTGCCAGCAGCCGCACGCGGGACGGACAAGAGACCCAGTACTTC,CASSRTRDGQETQYF
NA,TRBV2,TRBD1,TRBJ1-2,TGTGCCAGCACCTATGAGGGGGCTGGCTACACCTTC,CASTYEGAGYTF
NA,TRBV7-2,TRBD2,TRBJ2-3,TGTGCCAGCAGCTTGGGACTAGCGGGACCTCTTAGCACAGATACGCAGTATTTT,CASSLGLAGPLSTDTQYF
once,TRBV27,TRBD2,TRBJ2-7,TGTGCCAGCAGTTTTGGGTCCGGGAGGCACTCCTACGAGCAGTACTTC,CASSFGSGRHSYEQYF
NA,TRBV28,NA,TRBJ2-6,TGTGCCAGCAGTTGGGAGGGGGGTCCTGGGGCCAACGTCCTGACTTTC,CASSWEGGPGANVLTF
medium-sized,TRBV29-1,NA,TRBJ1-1,TGCAGCGTTGGGGGACACACCATGAACACTGAAGCTTTCTTT,CSVGGHTMNTEAFF
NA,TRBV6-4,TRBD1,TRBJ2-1,TGTGCCAGCAGCCGGGACAGGGGGCCCAATGAGCAGTTCTTC,CASSRDRGPNEQFF
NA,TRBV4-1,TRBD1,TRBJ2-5,TGCGCCAGCAGCCAAGATCAGGGGGTCTCGGGGGAGACCCAGTACTTC,CASSQDQGVSGETQYF
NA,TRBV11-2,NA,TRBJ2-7,TGTGCCAGCAGCTTAGCACGGCTAGTGACCTACGAGCAGTACTTC,CASSLARLVTYEQYF
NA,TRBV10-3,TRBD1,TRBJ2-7,TGTGCCATCAGTGAGTCGGGGACAGAGGGGTTTCGGAACGAGCAGTACTTC,CAISESGTEGFRNEQYF
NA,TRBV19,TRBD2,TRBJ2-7,TGTGCCAGCAAAAAAGATCTAGCGGGAGCCGAGCAGTACTTC,CASKKDLAGAEQYF
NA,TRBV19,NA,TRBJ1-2,TGTGCCAGTAGTATTGAGGTCGACTTCTATGGCTACACCTTC,CASSIEVDFYGYTF
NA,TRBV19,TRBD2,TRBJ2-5,TGTGCCAGTAGTATTGAGGGAGGGGCAGAGACCCAGTACTTC,CASSIEGGAETQYF
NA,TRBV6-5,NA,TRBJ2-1,TGTGCCAGCAGTCCTGTCCGGGACTGGGGCAATGAGCAGTTCTTC,CASSPVRDWGNEQFF
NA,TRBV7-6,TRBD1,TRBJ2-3,TGTGCCAGCCCGGACGGACAGGGGACGGCAGATACGCAGTATTTT,CASPDGQGTADTQYF
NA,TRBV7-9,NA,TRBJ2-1,TGTGCCAGCAGCTCGCCTTTAAGGGGAAATGAGCAGTTCTTC,CASSSPLRGNEQFF
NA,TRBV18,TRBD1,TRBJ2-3,TGTGCCAGCTCACCCTTGACAGGGGCTTCAGATACGCAGTATTTT,CASSPLTGASDTQYF
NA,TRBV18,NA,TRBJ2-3,TGTGCCAGCTCACCAAGTCTGGAGACAGATACGCAGTATTTT,CASSPSLETDTQYF
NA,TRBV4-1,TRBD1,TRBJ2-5,TGCGCCAGCAGCCATTCGGGACAGGGGCGAGAGACCCAGTACTTC,CASSHSGQGRETQYF
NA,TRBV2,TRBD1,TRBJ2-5,TGTGCCAGCGACGGGGAACCGGGAGACAGGGGAAAAGTAGGAGAGACCCAGTACTTC,CASDGEPGDRGKVGETQYF
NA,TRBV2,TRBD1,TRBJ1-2,TGTGCCAGCAGGGCGGGACAGGTCTATGGCTACACCTTC,CASRAGQVYGYTF
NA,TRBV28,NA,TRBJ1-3,TGTGCCAGCAGGGACAGCTCTGGAAACACCATATATTTT,CASRDSSGNTIYF
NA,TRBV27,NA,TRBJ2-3,TGTGCCAGCAGTTTAGTGCGGGACACAGATACGCAGTATTTT,CASSLVRDTDTQYF